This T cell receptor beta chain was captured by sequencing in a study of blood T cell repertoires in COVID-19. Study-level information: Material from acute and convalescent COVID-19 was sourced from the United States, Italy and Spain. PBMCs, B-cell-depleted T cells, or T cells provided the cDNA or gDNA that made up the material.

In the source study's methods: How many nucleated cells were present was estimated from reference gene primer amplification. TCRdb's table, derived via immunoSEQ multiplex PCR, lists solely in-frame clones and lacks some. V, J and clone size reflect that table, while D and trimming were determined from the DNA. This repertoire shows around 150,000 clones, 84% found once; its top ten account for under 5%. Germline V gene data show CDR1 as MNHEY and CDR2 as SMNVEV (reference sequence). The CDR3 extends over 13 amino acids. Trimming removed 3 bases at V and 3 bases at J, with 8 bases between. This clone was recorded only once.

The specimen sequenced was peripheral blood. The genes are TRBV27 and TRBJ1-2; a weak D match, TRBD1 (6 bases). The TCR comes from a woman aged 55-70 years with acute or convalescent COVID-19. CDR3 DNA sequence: TGTGCCAGCAGTTTGACAGGACACTATGGCTACACCTTC. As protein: CASSLTGHYGYTF.